The clone carrying this T cell receptor beta chain was detected once. Its antigen remains unidentified. The record originates from a study of shared clonotypes between healthy human individuals. Study as a whole: The plates for each donor numbered three CD4 naive, three CD4 memory, two CD8 naive and one CD8 memory. Study results and caveats: Sampling covered nothing but blood. Tissue TCR repertoires likely differ from those found in blood. Naive CD4 clonotypes overlapped across a few donors at approximately 4.5%.

Sorted subsets were amplified in replicate PCRs using around 220 ng DNA, about 30,000 T cell genomes. Sequencing used immunoSEQ multiplex PCR; TCRdb keeps in-frame clones, though not all of them. Of over a million clones listed, around 75% are singletons. Trimming pared 8 bases from V and 4 bases from J, leaving 16 bases between. CDR1 is MNHNY, CDR2 SVGAGI, per germline (reference sequence). This CDR3 has 14 residues. This sequence joins TRBV6-6 and TRBJ2-3; D is uncertain. This clonotype was obtained from a man aged 18 to 29 in good health. Input material: memory CD4+ T cells sorted from blood. As to subset: CD45RA-negative fraction. For the CDR3, the DNA is TGTGCCAGCCATCGAGAAGCCCTATCAGATACGCAGTATTTT. This codes for CASHREALSDTQYF.